This TCR beta chain was obtained from a study of cytomegalovirus exposure and HLA in healthy donors. PCR primers comprised 60 Vbeta and 13 Jbeta primers. Sequencing used immunoSEQ multiplex PCR; TCRdb keeps in-frame clones, though not all of them. The repertoire has 90,000 to 100,000 clones, around 76% of them found once; the top ten carry approximately 6.4%. The ends lost 2 bases at V and 2 bases at J; junction bases unmatched: 5. Germline CDR1 is SGDLS and CDR2 is YYNGEE. The CDR3 is 15 amino acids. The clonotype originates from a man in his forties in good health and CMV-seropositive. Sample: PBMCs. This rearrangement joins TRBV9 to TRBJ2-5; 8 bases are shared with TRBD2. The CDR3 DNA is TGTGCCAGCAGCGTGGGAGCGGGGGAGCAAGAGACCCAGTACTTC. Amino acids: CASSVGAGEQETQYF. Combining the CDR3 with reference TRBV9 and TRBJ2-5 gives the whole variable domain DSGVTQTPKHLITATGQRVTLRCSPRSGDLSVYWYQQSLDQGLQFLIQYYNGEERAKGNILERFSAQQFPDLHSELNLSSLELGDSALYFCASSVGAGEQETQYFGPGTRLLVL.